These 5 T cell receptor beta chains were all obtained from the same sample, sequenced in a study of OX40 agonist ivuxolimab in advanced cancers. Sequencing used immunoSEQ multiplex PCR; TCRdb keeps in-frame clones, though not all of them. The sample lists tens of thousands of clones; approximately 90% were seen once. The material sequenced was CD4+ or CD8+ T cells sorted from blood, taken in a trial of the OX40 agonist ivuxolimab. The receptors stem from an adult with an advanced solid tumor such as melanoma, head and neck, liver or kidney cancer.

This chain joins TRBV2 and TRBJ2-2, with 11 bases matching TRBD2. The V gene end was trimmed by 7 bases and the J gene end by 1 base; junction bases not matched to a gene: 2. The germline V gene has CDR1 SNHLY and CDR2 FYNNEI. The CDR3 is made up of 15 amino acids. This CDR3 reads CASTGTSGNTGELFF. CDR3 coding DNA: TGTGCCAGCACCGGGACTAGCGGGAACACCGGGGAGCTGTTTTTT.

A single count supports this clone. The chain employs TRBV28 and TRBJ1-4; possible D gene TRBD1, 5 bases. Trimming shortened V by 4 bases and J by 7 bases, and 16 bases separated the two germline ends. This CDR3 spans 15 amino acids. CDR1 is MDHEN, CDR2 SYDVKM, per germline. CDR3 protein: CASSSPVGGGEKLFF. The CDR3 DNA reads as TGTGCCAGCAGTTCGCCCGTCGGGGGGGGTGAAAAACTGTTTTTT.

The rearrangement joins TRBV5-4 to TRBJ1-2, with 8 bases fitting TRBD1. V shed 4 bases and J 4 bases; nucleotides not matched to a gene: 6. Germline-derived CDR1 and CDR2 are SGHNT and YYREEE (reference sequence). The CDR3 has 14 amino acids. The CDR3 protein is CASSLPGQAYGYTF. Here the CDR3 DNA reads TGTGCCAGCAGCCTGCCGGGACAGGCCTATGGCTACACCTTC. Full variable domain (rest looked up from reference TRBV5-4 and TRBJ1-2): ETGVTQSPTHLIKTRGQQVTLRCSSQSGHNTVSWYQQALGQGPQFIFQYYREEENGRGNFPPRFSGLQFPNYSSELNVNALELDDSALYLCASSLPGQAYGYTFGSGTRLTVV.

This clone was picked up one time. The J gene is TRBJ2-1, the V gene TRBV11-1, with unresolved D. CDR1 SGHAT and CDR2 FQDESV come from the germline V gene (reference sequence). Trimming pared 3 bases from V and 6 bases from J, leaving 3 bases between. The CDR3 is 11 amino acids. DNA of the CDR3: TGTGCCAGCAGCTTTGCCAATGAGCAGTTCTTC. Protein: CASSFANEQFF. The full variable domain, with the rest looked up from reference TRBV11-1 and TRBJ2-1, is EAEVAQSPRYKITEKSQAVAFWCDPISGHATLYWYRQILGQGPELLVQFQDESVVDDSQLPKDRFSAERLKGVDSTLKIQPAELGDSAMYLCASSFANEQFFGPGTRLTVL.

This chain links TRBV7-9 with TRBJ2-5; D is ambiguous. Germline V gene data show CDR1 as SEHNR and CDR2 as FQNEAQ (reference sequence). The V end lost 2 bases, the J end lost 5 bases, and 9 bases lay between the germline ends. The CDR3 runs 13 residues. DNA of the CDR3: TGTGCCAGCAGCTTACCCGACGGGGAGACCCAGTACTTC. This codes for CASSLPDGETQYF.